One and the same sample provided the 23 T cell receptor beta chains below, sequenced in a study of graft-versus-host responses after intestinal transplantation. Sequenced by immunoSEQ multiplex PCR; TCRdb stores in-frame clones only, minus some. The table lists more than 70,000 clones, 90% of them singletons. Their recognized antigens are unknown. Source: unstimulated CD4+ T cells sorted from spleen or lymph node cells, taken before intestinal transplant. These receptors were obtained from a human donor who received an intestinal transplant.

This rearrangement joins TRBV4-2 to TRBJ1-2; possible D gene TRBD1, 6 bases. The CDR3 covers 14 residues. Between the trimmed V and J ends, which lost 6 bases and 3 bases, there was a span of 14 bases. The germline CDR1 and CDR2 sequences are LGHNA and YNFKEQ. CDR3 loop: CASSRDTRDYGYTF. Written as DNA, the CDR3 is TGTGCCAGCAGTAGGGACACCCGGGACTATGGCTACACCTTC.

The chain employs TRBV18 and TRBJ2-1; 11 bases are shared with TRBD2. The trim removed 6 bases at V and 6 bases at J, leaving 10 bases unmatched. The CDR3 spans 16 residues. Germline lookup yields CDR1 KGHSH and CDR2 LQKENI. CDR3 DNA: TGTGCCAGCTCCGCGACTCTAGCGGGGGGACCCAATGAGCAGTTCTTC. Residues: CASSATLAGGPNEQFF.

J is TRBJ1-5 and V is TRBV2, with D tentatively TRBD1 (5 bases). Germline lookup yields CDR1 SNHLY and CDR2 FYNNEI. The CDR3 extends over 16 amino acids. Trimming shortened V by 6 bases and J by 6 bases, and 21 bases separated the two germline ends. The CDR3: CASSEVWTLGSQPQHF. The CDR3 DNA follows: TGTGCCAGCAGCGAGGTGTGGACATTAGGTAGTCAGCCCCAGCATTTT. The whole variable domain, remainder taken from reference TRBV2 and TRBJ1-5, is EPEVTQTPSHQVTQMGQEVILRCVPISNHLYFYWYRQILGQKVEFLVSFYNNEISEKSEIFDDQFSVERPDGSNFTLKIRSTKLEDSAMYFCASSEVWTLGSQPQHFGDGTRLSIL.

The chain carries TRBV4-1 and TRBJ2-3, with 11 bases lining up with TRBD2. The CDR3 is 17 amino acids. Germline lookup yields CDR1 MGHRA and CDR2 YSYEKL. V trimming: 0 bases; J trimming: 4 bases; junction bases outside the gene matches: 6. This CDR3 is CASSQDGASGGSDTQYF. CDR3 bases: TGCGCCAGCAGCCAAGATGGGGCTAGCGGGGGGTCAGATACGCAGTATTTT.

The gene calls are TRBV7-8 and TRBJ1-5; 8 bases align to TRBD1. Germline-derived CDR1 and CDR2 are SGHVS and FQNEAQ. The J segment lost 3 bases and the V segment lost 5 bases, leaving 6 bases of the junction unmatched. The CDR3 consists of 15 residues. The CDR3 DNA is TGTGCCAGCAGCCGGGACAGGTTATTCAATCAGCCCCAGCATTTT. The encoded protein is CASSRDRLFNQPQHF.

The V gene is TRBV6-9, the J gene TRBJ2-5, with 11 bases fitting TRBD1. The assigned J gene may be wrong: the sequence end matches TRBJ2-7 better. Per germline, CDR1 MNHGY and CDR2 SVAAGI. This CDR3 contains 15 residues. This CDR3 reads CASSRRDRGSYEQYF. The CDR3 coding sequence is TGTGCCAGCAGCCGCCGGGACAGGGGGTCCTACGAGCAGTACTTC.

This clone was seen only once. The V gene is TRBV18, the J gene TRBJ1-1, with D possibly matching TRBD1 (6 bases). The CDR3 covers 15 residues. In germline, CDR1 is KGHSH, CDR2 LQKENI. Trimming removed 5 bases from V and 6 bases from J, with 19 bases in between. CDR3 protein: CASSITHTGFPEAFF. DNA of the CDR3: TGTGCCAGCTCAATTACCCACACAGGGTTCCCTGAAGCTTTCTTT.

For this clone: Other DNA sequences of this sample code for an identical CDR3. The chain links TRBV13 to TRBJ1-2, with 7 bases fitting TRBD1. The CDR3 loop spans 13 amino acids. J gave up 6 bases and V 5 bases, and 6 bases lay outside the gene matches. Germline V gives CDR1 PRHDT, CDR2 FYEKMQ (reference sequence). The CDR3 loop reads CASSRDSWHGYTF. The CDR3 DNA follows: TGTGCCAGCAGCCGGGACAGCTGGCATGGCTACACCTTC.

This clone has more than one count but fewer than ten. The V call is TRBV2, the J call TRBJ1-2; no firm D call. Trimming took off 7 bases at V and 5 bases at J, with 8 bases between the two ends. Germline lookup yields CDR1 SNHLY and CDR2 FYNNEI. CDR3 length: 11 residues. The CDR3 sequence: CASTAVYGYTF. The CDR3 bases are TGTGCCAGCACGGCGGTGTATGGCTACACCTTC. The full variable domain, rest sourced from reference TRBV2 and TRBJ1-2, is EPEVTQTPSHQVTQMGQEVILRCVPISNHLYFYWYRQILGQKVEFLVSFYNNEISEKSEIFDDQFSVERPDGSNFTLKIRSTKLEDSAMYFCASTAVYGYTFGSGTRLTVV.

The chain carries TRBV4-1 and TRBJ2-3, with D maybe TRBD1 (5 bases). Trimming took off 4 bases at V and 6 bases at J, with 11 bases between the two ends. CDR3 length: 13 residues. Germline loops: CDR1 MGHRA, CDR2 YSYEKL. Here the CDR3 DNA reads TGCGCCAGCAGCCCTCCAGGGTTGGATACGCAGTATTTT. This sequence encodes CASSPPGLDTQYF.

This clone turned up a few times. The gene calls are TRBV29-1 and TRBJ1-2; no definite D call. Looked up from germline, CDR1 is SQVTM and CDR2 is ANQGSEA. The CDR3 runs to 15 residues. V dropped 0 bases and J dropped 8 bases, with 19 bases sitting between them. The CDR3 nucleotides are TGCAGCGTTGAAGATCATTCGGAGGCGGGGAACGGCTACACCTTC. Translation: CSVEDHSEAGNGYTF. Variable domain in full (rest from reference TRBV29-1 and TRBJ1-2): SAVISQKPSRDICQRGTSLTIQCQVDSQVTMMFWYRQQPGQSLTLIATANQGSEATYESGFVIDKFPISRPNLTFSTLTVSNMSPEDSSIYLCSVEDHSEAGNGYTFGSGTRLTVV.

The chain links TRBV7-9 to TRBJ1-2; D possibly corresponds to TRBD1 (6 bases). The V gene lost 1 base and the J gene lost 6 bases, with 18 bases spanning the gap. Germline V lookup: CDR1 SEHNR, CDR2 FQNEAQ (reference sequence). The CDR3 contains 16 residues. CDR3 sequence reads: CASSLEGRNRVNGYTF. CDR3 DNA: TGTGCCAGCAGCTTAGAAGGTCGGAACAGGGTAAATGGCTACACCTTC.

The genes are TRBV6-1 and TRBJ1-2; D is unresolved. V was cut by 5 bases and J by 4 bases, with 14 bases left in between. Per the germline V gene, CDR1 is MNHNS and CDR2 is SASEGT. The CDR3 contains 14 residues. CDR3 in amino acids: CASSPVPEGYGYTF. The CDR3 DNA sequence: TGTGCCAGCAGTCCTGTCCCCGAGGGCTATGGCTACACCTTC.

The CDR3 protein is CASSTRLAGAEETQYF. In DNA, the CDR3 is TGTGCCAGCAGCACCCGACTAGCGGGGGCGGAGGAGACCCAGTACTTC. The chain is built from TRBV5-4 and TRBJ2-5; TRBD2 matches at 12 bases. The CDR3 runs 16 residues. From germline, CDR1 is SGHNT and CDR2 YYREEE (reference sequence). V gave up 4 bases and J gave up 5 bases; unmatched junction bases: 9. Based on the CDR3 plus reference TRBV5-4 and TRBJ2-5, the full variable domain is ETGVTQSPTHLIKTRGQQVTLRCSSQSGHNTVSWYQQALGQGPQFIFQYYREEENGRGNFPPRFSGLQFPNYSSELNVNALELDDSALYLCASSTRLAGAEETQYFGPGTRLLVL.

In DNA, the CDR3 is TGTGCCAGCTCTCAAGAGACAGGGGGCCACACTGAAGCTTTCTTT. Translating gives CASSQETGGHTEAFF. The V call is TRBV18, the J call TRBJ1-1; 10 bases fit TRBD1. The CDR3 covers 15 residues. With V trimmed by 6 bases and J by 3 bases, 7 bases remained unmatched. From germline, CDR1 is KGHSH and CDR2 LQKENI.

The CDR3 region is CASSGAAEAFF. DNA for the CDR3: TGCGCCAGCAGTGGCGCCGCAGAAGCTTTCTTT. The rearrangement joins TRBV10-2 to TRBJ1-1; D not certain. There are 11 residues in the CDR3. V was pared by 4 bases and J by 8 bases, with 8 bases between. The germline V gene has CDR1 WSHSY and CDR2 SAAADI.

The chain joins TRBV29-1 to TRBJ1-2, with D possibly TRBD1 on 6 matching bases. The CDR3 is made up of 13 amino acids. CDR1 is SQVTM and CDR2 is ANQGSEA in the germline V gene. Trimming left V 3 bases short and J 0 bases short, with 8 bases between. This chain's CDR3 is CSVETGANYGYTF. The CDR3 DNA is TGCAGCGTTGAGACAGGAGCTAACTATGGCTACACCTTC.

The rearrangement joins TRBV2 to TRBJ2-5; 7 bases are shared with TRBD2. The CDR3 covers 14 residues. Germline CDR1 and CDR2: SNHLY and FYNNEI. After removal of 7 bases from V and 0 bases from J, the junction contained 5 bases not matched to a gene. The CDR3 nucleotides are TGTGCCAGCAAGTTGGGGAGGGACCAAGAGACCCAGTACTTC. Protein product: CASKLGRDQETQYF.

The CDR3 here is CASSQRQGRGYTF. The CDR3 DNA reads TGTGCCAGCAGCCAGAGACAGGGAAGAGGCTACACCTTC. This chain uses TRBV5-4 with TRBJ1-2; TRBD1 aligns across 7 bases. The CDR3 contains 13 residues. After removal of 4 bases from V and 8 bases from J, the junction contained 8 bases not matched to a gene. Germline V gives CDR1 SGHNT, CDR2 YYREEE (reference sequence).

This clone was seen a single time. The V call is TRBV7-9, the J call TRBJ1-1; D not certain. The CDR3 sequence is 17 residues long. Germline values: CDR1 SEHNR, CDR2 FQNEAQ (reference sequence). Deletions cut 5 bases from V and 5 bases from J, with 24 bases between. CDR3 amino acids: CASSEVRSMVGETEAFF. CDR3 DNA sequence: TGTGCCAGCAGCGAAGTCCGAAGCATGGTCGGGGAGACTGAAGCTTTCTTT.

This clone has just one count. The J gene is TRBJ2-2, the V gene TRBV6-4, with D possibly being TRBD2 (5 bases). Looked up from germline, CDR1 is MRHNA and CDR2 is SNTAGT. Trimming cost V 0 bases and J 6 bases, with 8 bases left between them. The CDR3 covers 14 residues. In DNA form, the CDR3 reads TGTGCCAGCAGTGACTCTGGGCGGGCCGGGGAGCTGTTTTTT. The encoded protein is CASSDSGRAGELFF.

A note on this clone: Other DNA sequences from this sample encode an identical CDR3 as well. The chain links TRBV5-1 to TRBJ2-5; 11 positions agree with TRBD1. The germline gives CDR1 SGHRS, CDR2 YFSETQ. The CDR3 runs to 14 residues. V lost 4 bases, J lost 4 bases, and 3 bases stayed unmatched. The CDR3 protein is CASSLGQGGETQYF. CDR3 bases: TGCGCCAGCAGCCTGGGACAGGGGGGAGAGACCCAGTACTTC. The full variable domain, completed using reference TRBV5-1 and TRBJ2-5, is KAGVTQTPRYLIKTRGQQVTLSCSPISGHRSVSWYQQTPGQGLQFLFEYFSETQRNKGNFPGRFSGRQFSNSRSEMNVSTLELGDSALYLCASSLGQGGETQYFGPGTRLLVL.

The chain has TRBV5-1 and TRBJ2-3, with 8 bases lining up with TRBD2. The CDR3 covers 14 residues. V dropped 8 bases and J dropped 0; count of bases not matched to a gene: 5. Per the germline V gene, CDR1 is SGHRS and CDR2 is YFSETQ. The CDR3, as DNA: TGCGCCAGTGCGACTAGCGAGAGCACAGATACGCAGTATTTT. Its translation is CASATSESTDTQYF.